This TCR beta chain stems from a study of shared clonotypes between healthy human individuals. The CDR3 sequence is 14 residues long. V was cut by 5 bases and J by 2 bases, with 11 bases left in between. Germline CDR1 reads SGHAT; CDR2 reads FQNNGV. Findings of the study overall: Researchers sampled only blood; tissue repertoires likely differ. Limited genetic and exposure-history diversity came from having few donors.

The data were produced by immunoSEQ multiplex PCR, yet TCRdb's version contains in-frame clones alone and is incomplete. Here the sample spans approximately 320,000 clones, around 72% being singletons. CD4+ cells yielded CD45RA+ naive and CD45RA-negative memory subsets. Concerning this clone itself: No antigen is known for it.

Sequencing input: memory CD4+ T cells sorted from blood. Subset: CD45RA-negative fraction. This sequence joins TRBV11-2 and TRBJ2-3, with unresolved D. This TCR was sampled from a young man in good health. This CDR3 is CASSRSPLTDTQYF. DNA of the CDR3: TGTGCCAGCAGCCGTTCTCCGCTCACAGATACGCAGTATTTT. Full variable domain (remainder filled in from reference TRBV11-2 and TRBJ2-3): EAGVAQSPRYKIIEKRQSVAFWCNPISGHATLYWYQQILGQGPKLLIQFQNNGVVDDSQLPKDRFSAERLKGVDSTLKIQPAKLEDSAVYLCASSRSPLTDTQYFGPGTRLTVL.